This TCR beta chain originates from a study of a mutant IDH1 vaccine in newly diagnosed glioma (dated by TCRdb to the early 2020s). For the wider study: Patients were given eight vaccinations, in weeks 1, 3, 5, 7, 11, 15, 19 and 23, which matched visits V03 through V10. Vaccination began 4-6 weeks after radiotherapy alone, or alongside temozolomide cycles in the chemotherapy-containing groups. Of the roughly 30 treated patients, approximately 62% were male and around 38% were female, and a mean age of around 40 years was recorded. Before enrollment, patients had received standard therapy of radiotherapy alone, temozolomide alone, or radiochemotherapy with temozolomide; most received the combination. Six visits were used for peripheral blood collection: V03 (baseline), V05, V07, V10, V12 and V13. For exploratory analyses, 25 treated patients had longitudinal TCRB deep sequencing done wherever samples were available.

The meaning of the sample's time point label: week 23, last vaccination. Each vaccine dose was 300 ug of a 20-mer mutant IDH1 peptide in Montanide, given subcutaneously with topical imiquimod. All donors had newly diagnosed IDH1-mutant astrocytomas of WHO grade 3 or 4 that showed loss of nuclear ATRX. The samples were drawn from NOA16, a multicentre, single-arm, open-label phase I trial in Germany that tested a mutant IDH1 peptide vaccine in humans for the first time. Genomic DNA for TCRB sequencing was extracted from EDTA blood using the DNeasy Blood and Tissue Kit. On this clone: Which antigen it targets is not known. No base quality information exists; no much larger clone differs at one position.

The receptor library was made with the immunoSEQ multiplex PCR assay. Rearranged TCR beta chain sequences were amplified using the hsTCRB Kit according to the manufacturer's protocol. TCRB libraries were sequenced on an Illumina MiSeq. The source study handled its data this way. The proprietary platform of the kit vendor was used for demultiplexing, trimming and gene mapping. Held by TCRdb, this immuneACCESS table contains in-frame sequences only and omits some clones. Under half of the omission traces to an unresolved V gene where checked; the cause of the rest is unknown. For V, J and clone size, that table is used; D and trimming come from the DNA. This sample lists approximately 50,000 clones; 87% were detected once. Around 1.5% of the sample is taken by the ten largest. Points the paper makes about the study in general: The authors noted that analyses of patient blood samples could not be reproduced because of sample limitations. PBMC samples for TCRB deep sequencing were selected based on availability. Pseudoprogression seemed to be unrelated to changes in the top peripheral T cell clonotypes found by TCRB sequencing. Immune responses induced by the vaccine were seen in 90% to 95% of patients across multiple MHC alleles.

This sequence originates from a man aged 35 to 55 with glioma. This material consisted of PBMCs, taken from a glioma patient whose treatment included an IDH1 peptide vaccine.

This receptor carries the CDR3 CASTNLRATGNTIYF. The nucleotide sequence is TGTGCCAGCACAAACCTCCGGGCTACCGGAAACACCATATATTTT. The sequence joins TRBV6-5 to TRBJ1-3; the D gene lacks a confident call. Deletion took 7 bases off V and 4 bases off J, with a span of 17 bases between the germline ends. CDR1 MNHEY and CDR2 SVGAGI are derived from the germline V gene. The CDR3 numbers 15 residues from cysteine through phenylalanine. The kept DNA is CDR3 alone, 45 bases in frame from the first base.